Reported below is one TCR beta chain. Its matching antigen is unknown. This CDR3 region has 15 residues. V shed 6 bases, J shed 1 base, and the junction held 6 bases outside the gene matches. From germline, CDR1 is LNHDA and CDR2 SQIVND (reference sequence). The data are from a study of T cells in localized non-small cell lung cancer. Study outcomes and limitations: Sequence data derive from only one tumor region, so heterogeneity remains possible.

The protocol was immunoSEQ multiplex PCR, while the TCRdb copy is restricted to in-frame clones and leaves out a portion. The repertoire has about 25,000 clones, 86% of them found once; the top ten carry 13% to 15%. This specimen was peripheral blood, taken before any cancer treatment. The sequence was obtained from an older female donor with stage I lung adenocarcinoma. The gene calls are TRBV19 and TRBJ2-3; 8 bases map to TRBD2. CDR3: CASSVAGTGTDTQYF. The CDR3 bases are TGTGCCAGTAGCGTAGCGGGGACCGGCACAGATACGCAGTATTTT.